The 16 T cell receptor beta chains in this list originate from one sample, sequenced in a study of CD8 T cells in ankylosing spondylitis. What these receptors recognize is not known. TCRdb re-called the 5' RACE reads with MiXCR, one entry per CDR3 protein. The data contain about 130,000 distinct CDR3 sequences, approximately 17% of them singletons. Overall study findings and caveats: Seemingly distinctive of ankylosing spondylitis blood was a TCR beta motif formed by eight highly homologous variants.

Sequenced input: blood, either unsorted or a sorted T cell fraction (not recorded which). Receptors were obtained from a male donor with ankylosing spondylitis.

This clonotype was seen more than once but under ten times. The J gene is TRBJ1-2, the V gene TRBV25-1; 9 nucleotides line up with TRBD1. V lost 4 bases, J lost 5 bases, and 8 bases stayed unmatched. CDR1 MGHDK and CDR2 SYGVNS come from the germline V gene. The CDR3 is made up of 15 amino acids. In nucleotides, the CDR3 is TGTGCCAGCAGTGTACAGGGGGCGACCCCTTATGGCTACACCTTC. It translates to CASSVQGATPYGYTF.

The V call is TRBV9, the J call TRBJ2-3, with TRBD2 matching 7 bases. This CDR3 contains 15 residues. Germline V CDR1 and CDR2: SGDLS, YYNGEE. The trim removed 3 bases at V and 3 bases at J, leaving 7 bases unmatched. The CDR3 reads CASSAGLGRTDTQYF. DNA for the CDR3: TGTGCCAGCAGCGCCGGACTAGGGAGGACAGATACGCAGTATTTT.

A few counts support this clonotype. V and J are TRBV11-2 and TRBJ2-7; perhaps TRBD2 as D (5 bases). Trimming left V 4 bases short and J 7 bases short, with 8 bases between. The CDR3 is 11 amino acids. Per germline, CDR1 SGHAT and CDR2 FQNNGV. In DNA form, the CDR3 reads TGTGCCAGCAGCTCTAGCTGGGAGCAGTACTTC. Amino acid sequence: CASSSSWEQYF.

The genes are TRBV29-1 and TRBJ2-7; no firm D call. Germline V CDR1 and CDR2: SQVTM, ANQGSEA. The germline V and J ends were trimmed by 1 base and 2 bases, with 12 bases remaining between them. The length of the CDR3 is 14 residues. CDR3 coding DNA: TGCAGCGTTGAAGTGCTGGGTAGACCCTACGAGCAGTACTTC. This translates into CSVEVLGRPYEQYF.

The chain is built from TRBV2 and TRBJ2-7; 7 bases are shared with TRBD2. There are 13 residues in the CDR3. Per the germline V gene, CDR1 is SNHLY and CDR2 is FYNNEI. V was pared by 11 bases and J by 6 bases, with 13 bases of the junction left unmatched. In DNA, the CDR3 is TGTGCCGTTAATACGGGAGGCTCGTTCGAGCAGTACTTC. It encodes CAVNTGGSFEQYF.

This clonotype was observed a handful of times. The V gene is TRBV6-5, the J gene TRBJ2-2; 10 bases map to TRBD2. The V and J ends lost 2 bases and 0 bases, in that order; junction bases with no gene match: 3. CDR1 and CDR2 from the germline V gene are MNHEY and SVGAGI. The CDR3 sequence is 17 residues long. CDR3: CASSYLGLAPNTGELFF. CDR3 DNA sequence: TGTGCCAGCAGTTACCTGGGACTAGCGCCGAACACCGGGGAGCTGTTTTTT.

The CDR3 nucleotides read TGTGCCACTGACAGGTGGAGCACTGAAGCTTTCTTT. This codes for CATDRWSTEAFF. The J gene is TRBJ1-1, the V gene TRBV24-1, with D perhaps matching TRBD1 (6 bases). V was cut by 10 bases and J by 4 bases, with 12 bases left in between. This CDR3 contains 12 residues. Per the germline V gene, CDR1 is KGHDR and CDR2 is SFDVKD.

This chain joins TRBV27 and TRBJ2-3; maybe TRBD1 (5 bases). The CDR3 contains 14 residues. CDR1 is MNHEY and CDR2 is SMNVEV in the germline V gene (reference sequence). V dropped 2 bases and J dropped 0 bases, with 6 bases sitting between them. CDR3 in amino acids: CASSLRQSTDTQYF. DNA of the CDR3: TGTGCCAGCAGTTTAAGACAGAGCACAGATACGCAGTATTTT.

A few counts support this clonotype. The rearrangement uses TRBV7-9 and TRBJ2-5; 9 bases are shared with TRBD2. With V trimmed by 1 base and J by 6 bases, 12 bases remained unmatched. The CDR3 spans 17 residues. Per the germline V gene, CDR1 is SEHNR and CDR2 is FQNEAQ (reference sequence). The CDR3 DNA reads as TGTGCCAGCAGCTTAGAGTATGGGTTAGCGGGAGCGAAGACCCAGTACTTC. Its translation is CASSLEYGLAGAKTQYF.

This sequence joins TRBV4-2 and TRBJ1-1; no firm D call. From germline, CDR1 is LGHNA and CDR2 YNFKEQ. This CDR3 comprises 14 residues. Trimming stripped 1 base from V and 1 base from J, with 7 bases between. CDR3 bases: TGTGCCAGCAGCCAAGTTCCTGCGAACACTGAAGCTTTCTTT. Its translation is CASSQVPANTEAFF.

This clonotype was observed once. This chain uses TRBV7-9 with TRBJ2-2; 10 bases fit TRBD2. J was trimmed by 1 base and V by 4 bases; bases with no gene match: 3. Germline V gene lookup returns CDR1 SEHNR and CDR2 FQNEAQ (reference sequence). There are 16 residues in the CDR3. DNA of the CDR3: TGTGCCAGCAGCTCCATAGCGGGAGGGAACACCGGGGAGCTGTTTTTT. Translation: CASSSIAGGNTGELFF.

This clonotype has a handful of counts. J is TRBJ1-5 and V is TRBV7-8; 7 nucleotides line up with TRBD1. CDR1 SGHVS and CDR2 FQNEAQ come from the germline V gene. V lost 3 bases, J lost 2 bases, and 7 bases stayed unmatched. This CDR3 has 16 residues. In DNA form, the CDR3 reads TGTGCCAGCAGCTTCACAGGGGAAGGAGGCAATCAGCCCCAGCATTTT. As protein: CASSFTGEGGNQPQHF.

Ten or more counts support this clonotype. This sequence joins TRBV12-3 or TRBV12-4 and TRBJ1-5; no clear D. The CDR3 runs 13 residues. Trimming pared 6 bases from V and 4 bases from J, leaving 10 bases between. CDR3 region: CASSKSFNQPQHF. The CDR3 DNA sequence: TGTGCCAGCAGCAAAAGTTTTAATCAGCCCCAGCATTTT.

The gene calls are TRBV29-1 and TRBJ2-2; D may be TRBD2 (6 bases). The CDR3 is 14 amino acids. The germline gives CDR1 SQVTM, CDR2 ANQGSEA. Deletions cut 2 bases from V and 1 base from J, with 8 bases between. The CDR3 loop reads CSVERRENTGELFF. In nucleotides, the CDR3 is TGCAGCGTTGAACGGCGGGAGAACACCGGGGAGCTGTTTTTT.

This clonotype was detected only a few times. The CDR3 loop reads CASSRDRGLDEQYF. The CDR3 coding sequence is TGTGCCAGTAGTAGGGACAGGGGGCTTGATGAGCAGTACTTC. This chain joins TRBV19 and TRBJ2-7, with 12 bases that match TRBD1. The CDR3 has 14 residues. Germline-derived CDR1 and CDR2 are LNHDA and SQIVND (reference sequence). J was trimmed by 7 bases and V by 4 bases; bases with no gene match: 5.

The chain joins TRBV5-5 to TRBJ1-5; a weak D match, TRBD1 (5 bases). This CDR3 contains 13 residues. V dropped 3 bases and J dropped 5 bases, with 9 bases sitting between them. Germline V CDR1 and CDR2: SGHKS, YYEKEE (reference sequence). The CDR3 DNA reads as TGTGCCAGCAGCTGGGGCTGGGATCAGCCCCAGCATTTT. Its protein product is CASSWGWDQPQHF.